The clone carrying this T cell receptor (beta chain) showed up many times. MiXCR, run by TCRdb on the PCR reads, gives a single entry per CDR3 protein. The profile shows 90,000 or so distinct CDR3 sequences, over 45% of them singletons. After removal of 3 bases from V and 3 bases from J, the junction contained 7 bases not matched to a gene. The CDR3 covers 15 residues. CDR1 DFQATT and CDR2 SNEGSKA come from the germline V gene (reference sequence). The sample is drawn from a study of CDR3 diversity in severe acne. This receptor was identified in a male donor in good health, serving as a control. J is TRBJ2-7 and V is TRBV20-1; 11 bases are a match to TRBD1. Sequencing was performed on blood. The CDR3 loop is CSASPGQGAHYEQYF. The CDR3 nucleotides are TGCAGTGCTAGTCCAGGACAGGGGGCCCACTACGAGCAGTACTTC.